Presented here are 13 T cell receptor beta chains from one specimen sequenced in a study of regulatory T cells in long-lasting Graves disease. Time point noted: persistent/refractory GD, antithyroid drugs over 5 years with positive TRAb. The TCR library used RNA extracted from PBMCs. With iRepertoire HTBI primers and Arm-PCR of CDR3 regions, TCR beta libraries were built. Each CDR3 protein is one row after TCRdb ran MiXCR on the multiplex PCR reads. The sample contains 360,000 or so distinct CDR3 sequences, less than 30% of which appear only once. This specimen was peripheral blood mononuclear cells (PBMCs), taken when the disease was refractory, from a patient treated with antithyroid drugs. All receptors derive from a woman aged 35 to 49 with Graves disease.

This clonotype was seen at least ten times. V is TRBV28 and J is TRBJ1-2; TRBD1 is a possible D gene (6 bases). This CDR3 is built from 14 residues. The germline V and J ends were trimmed by 2 bases and 4 bases, with 11 bases remaining between them. Germline V lookup: CDR1 MDHEN, CDR2 SYDVKM. CDR3 region: CASSLAETGYGYTF. CDR3 DNA sequence: TGTGCCAGCAGTTTAGCTGAGACAGGCTATGGCTACACCTTC.

On this clonotype: A much bigger clone sits one base away, suggesting this may be a read error. The rearrangement links TRBV2 to TRBJ2-7, with unresolved D. CDR3 size: 14 residues. Trimming took 3 bases from V and 7 from J, leaving 16 bases between them. Per germline, CDR1 SNHLY and CDR2 FYNNEI. CDR3 coding DNA: TGTGCCAGCAGTGAGGCGGCGAGGATTGAAGAGCAGTACTTC. This encodes CASSEAARIEEQYF.

V and J are TRBV3-1 and TRBJ2-5, with 8 nucleotides matching TRBD1. The CDR3 sequence is 16 residues long. The germline gives CDR1 LGHDT, CDR2 YNNKEL (reference sequence). V dropped 4 bases and J dropped 2; count of bases not matched to a gene: 9. CDR3 region: CASSPLGTGGQETQYF. The CDR3 nucleotides are TGTGCCAGCAGCCCTTTAGGGACAGGAGGTCAAGAGACCCAGTACTTC.

The chain has TRBV27 and TRBJ2-3; a weak D match, TRBD2 (6 bases). V lost 0 bases, J lost 5 bases, and 9 bases lay in between. The CDR3 has 14 residues. The germline gives CDR1 MNHEY, CDR2 SMNVEV (reference sequence). The CDR3 sequence: CASSLSRRGDTQYF. Here the CDR3 DNA reads TGTGCCAGCAGTTTATCCAGGCGGGGAGATACGCAGTATTTT.

V gene TRBV7-2 combines with J gene TRBJ2-2; D gene unclear. Trimming stripped 5 bases from V and 9 bases from J, with 13 bases between. This CDR3 is 13 amino acids long. The germline gives CDR1 SGHTA, CDR2 FQGNSA. CDR3 in amino acids: CASSPQLGRELFF. In DNA form, the CDR3 reads TGTGCCAGCAGCCCTCAGCTGGGCCGGGAGCTGTTTTTT.

This clonotype was recorded at least ten times. This chain links TRBV10-3 with TRBJ2-7, with 7 bases lining up with TRBD2. The germline V gene has CDR1 ENHRY and CDR2 SYGVKD. The CDR3 totals 14 residues. After removal of 8 bases from V and 1 base from J, the junction contained 8 bases not matched to a gene. For the CDR3, the DNA is TGTGCCATCCGCTGGACTAGTGAGTCCTACGAGCAGTACTTC. Protein: CAIRWTSESYEQYF.

This clonotype was counted many times. The genes are TRBV20-1 and TRBJ1-5, with TRBD1 matching over 7 bases. The CDR3 contains 13 residues. V shed 5 bases, J shed 0 bases, and the junction held 1 base outside the gene matches. Germline CDR1 reads DFQATT; CDR2 reads SNEGSKA (reference sequence). In DNA form, the CDR3 reads TGCAGTGCTCAGGGGGATAGCAATCAGCCCCAGCATTTT. This sequence encodes CSAQGDSNQPQHF.

This clonotype was counted a few times. The chain employs TRBV10-3 and TRBJ2-3; 10 bases agree with TRBD2. The CDR3 length is 13 residues. Looked up from germline, CDR1 is ENHRY and CDR2 is SYGVKD. V lost 6 bases to trimming and J lost 3 bases; unmatched junction nucleotides: 0. CDR3 loop: CAIRLAGTDTQYF. CDR3 in DNA: TGTGCCATCAGACTAGCGGGAACAGATACGCAGTATTTT.

This clonotype has only a few counts. The V gene is TRBV25-1, the J gene TRBJ2-7; maybe TRBD2 (6 bases). This CDR3 region has 15 residues. Germline assignment: CDR1 MGHDK and CDR2 SYGVNS. V lost 7 bases and J lost 3, with 19 bases in between. The CDR3 DNA follows: TGTGCCAGCACCCGACCCGGGGGTTATTACTACGAGCAGTACTTC. Its translation is CASTRPGGYYYEQYF.

CDR3 DNA: TGCGCCAGCAGCTTAACGGACAGGGACGAGCAGTACTTC. Translated: CASSLTDRDEQYF. This chain uses TRBV5-1 with TRBJ2-7, with 8 bases aligning to TRBD1. CDR3 length: 13 residues. Germline V gene data show CDR1 as SGHRS and CDR2 as YFSETQ. With V trimmed by 2 bases and J by 5 bases, 3 bases remained unmatched.

This clonotype was detected many times. This sequence joins TRBV6-5 and TRBJ1-2; D perhaps matches TRBD1 (5 bases). Germline V gene lookup returns CDR1 MNHEY and CDR2 SVGAGI. The CDR3 has 14 amino acids. With 0 bases removed from V and 8 bases from J, the gap between germline ends came to 13 bases. The CDR3 DNA reads TGTGCCAGCAGTTACTCAGGCCGGGGGGAAGGCTACACCTTC. Translated: CASSYSGRGEGYTF.

This clonotype has ten or more counts. The chain joins TRBV24-1 to TRBJ1-5; the match to TRBD1 covers 10 bases. The CDR3 is 15 residues long. The ends lost 5 bases at V and 5 bases at J; junction bases unmatched: 5. Germline V lookup: CDR1 KGHDR, CDR2 SFDVKD. CDR3 protein: CATSGQGALDQPQHF. CDR3 coding DNA: TGTGCCACCAGTGGACAGGGGGCCTTAGATCAGCCCCAGCATTTT.

This clonotype was observed many times. The chain uses TRBV2 and TRBJ1-2; possible D gene TRBD1, 5 bases. Germline loops: CDR1 SNHLY, CDR2 FYNNEI. The CDR3 has 16 residues. V was cut by 6 bases and J by 4 bases, with 21 bases left in between. The CDR3 region is CASRHTGTLKSYGYTF. Here the CDR3 DNA reads TGTGCCAGCAGGCATACCGGGACCCTTAAGTCCTATGGCTACACCTTC.